This entry describes one T cell receptor (beta chain). The antigen is unknown. The data originate from a study of identical twins. There were only healthy Caucasians among the donors. TCRdb processed the 5' RACE reads anew with MiXCR; each CDR3 protein has one entry. The table shows 400,000 to 500,000 distinct CDR3 sequences, with around 15% occurring only once. The CDR3 sequence is 15 residues long. Trimming removed 5 bases from V and 1 base from J; junction bases left unmatched: 8. Notes on the study in general: For zero-insertion analyses, partial confounding could come from invariant MAIT and iNKT cells. Out-of-frame sharing of TCR alpha in monozygotic twins was underestimated by models.

The same data also contributed to another study, on yellow fever vaccine responses in identical twins.

The receptor was derived from a woman between 18 and 30 years old in good health. Sequenced input: CD4+ T cells sorted from blood. This sequence joins TRBV12-3 or TRBV12-4 and TRBJ2-7; 7 bases fit TRBD1. The CDR3 spells CASSKTPTGSYEQYF. The CDR3 DNA reads as TGTGCCAGCAGTAAGACTCCGACAGGGTCCTACGAGCAGTACTTC.